This entry lists 32 T cell receptor beta chains sequenced from one sample in a study of blood T cell repertoires in COVID-19. Assay used: immunoSEQ multiplex PCR; TCRdb lists only in-frame clones, some missing. The sample lists about 210,000 clones; 80% were seen once. What was sequenced was peripheral blood. The receptors derive from a man aged 55 to 69 with acute or convalescent COVID-19.

The rearrangement uses TRBV6-6 and TRBJ2-7, with D unresolved. The germline V gene has CDR1 MNHNY and CDR2 SVGAGI (reference sequence). Trimming pared 4 bases from V and 6 bases from J, leaving 13 bases between. The CDR3 has 13 residues. This CDR3 is CASSFTLSSEQYF. CDR3 nucleotides: TGTGCCAGCAGTTTTACCTTAAGCTCCGAGCAGTACTTC.

The chain links TRBV19 to TRBJ2-4; the match to TRBD2 covers 7 bases. J gave up 3 bases and V 8 bases, and 7 bases lay outside the gene matches. Germline-derived CDR1 and CDR2 are LNHDA and SQIVND (reference sequence). This CDR3 contains 14 residues. In nucleotides, the CDR3 is TGTGCCAGTTCAAGCGGGAAAGGCAAAAACATTCAGTACTTC. It translates to CASSSGKGKNIQYF.

The CDR3 bases are TGCGCCAGCAGCCAAGTCGGGGGGGTTAATTCACCCCTCCACTTT. Translation gives CASSQVGGVNSPLHF. The chain uses TRBV4-1 and TRBJ1-6, with D possibly TRBD1 on 5 matching bases. Trimming removed 1 base at V and 6 bases at J, with 10 bases between. Germline V lookup: CDR1 MGHRA, CDR2 YSYEKL. The length of the CDR3 is 15 residues.

The gene calls are TRBV19 and TRBJ2-1; perhaps TRBD2 as D (7 bases). Trimming pared 7 bases from V and 0 bases from J, leaving 16 bases between. The CDR3 is 16 amino acids. Per the germline V gene, CDR1 is LNHDA and CDR2 is SQIVND (reference sequence). The CDR3 spells CASTAGGGSSYNEQFF. The CDR3 DNA reads as TGTGCCAGTACGGCGGGCGGGGGCAGCTCCTACAATGAGCAGTTCTTC. The full variable domain, with the rest looked up from reference TRBV19 and TRBJ2-1, is DGGITQSPKYLFRKEGQNVTLSCEQNLNHDAMYWYRQDPGQGLRLIYYSQIVNDFQKGDIAEGYSVSREKKESFPLTVTSAQKNPTAFYLCASTAGGGSSYNEQFFGPGTRLTVL.

This clone was recorded a few times. CDR3 DNA sequence: TGTGCCAGCAGTTTAAGCCCCGAAACGCAGTATTTT. This gives the protein CASSLSPETQYF. V is TRBV12-3 or TRBV12-4 and J is TRBJ2-3; unclear D gene. The CDR3 loop spans 12 amino acids. The V end was cut by 2 bases, the J end by 9 bases, with 9 bases between.

The chain recombines TRBV25-1 with TRBJ2-3; possibly TRBD2 for D (6 bases). Trimming removed 0 bases at V and 1 base at J, with 8 bases between. The germline CDR1 and CDR2 sequences are MGHDK and SYGVNS. The CDR3 is 15 amino acids. The CDR3 here is CASSEYTGGTDTQYF. DNA for the CDR3: TGTGCCAGCAGTGAATATACGGGGGGCACAGATACGCAGTATTTT.

The chain joins TRBV7-9 to TRBJ1-2, with 10 bases aligning to TRBD1. This CDR3 region has 14 residues. V lost 4 bases and J lost 3; bases outside the gene matches: 2. Germline lookup yields CDR1 SEHNR and CDR2 FQNEAQ (reference sequence). The CDR3 is CASSSGQGYYGYTF. In DNA, the CDR3 is TGTGCCAGCAGCTCGGGACAGGGGTACTATGGCTACACCTTC.

The chain uses TRBV6-5 and TRBJ1-4; D gene unclear. The CDR3 runs 15 residues. The V end lost 6 bases, the J end lost 0 bases, and 11 bases lay between the germline ends. The germline CDR1 and CDR2 sequences are MNHEY and SVGAGI. Written as DNA, the CDR3 is TGTGCCAGCAGGACAAACCCCGCAACTAATGAAAAACTGTTTTTT. Translated, it gives CASRTNPATNEKLFF.

This sequence joins TRBV7-9 and TRBJ1-3; a weak D match, TRBD1 (5 bases). V lost 3 bases and J 7 bases, leaving 7 bases between the germline ends. The germline gives CDR1 SEHNR, CDR2 FQNEAQ (reference sequence). The length of the CDR3 is 12 residues. The CDR3 bases are TGTGCCAGCAGCTTGAAGGGGAACACCATATATTTT. Amino acid sequence: CASSLKGNTIYF. The entire variable domain, with the rest obtained from reference TRBV7-9 and TRBJ1-3, is as follows: DTGVSQNPRHKITKRGQNVTFRCDPISEHNRLYWYRQTLGQGPEFLTYFQNEAQLEKSRLLSDRFSAERPKGSFSTLEIQRTEQGDSAMYLCASSLKGNTIYFGEGSWLTVV.

The J gene is TRBJ2-3, the V gene TRBV5-4; 12 bases are shared with TRBD2. CDR3 length: 16 amino acids. Germline CDR1 and CDR2: SGHNT and YYREEE (reference sequence). V shed 3 bases and J 3 bases; nucleotides not matched to a gene: 5. The CDR3 nucleotides read TGTGCCAGCAGCTATAGACTAGCGGGAGTGACAGATACGCAGTATTTT. It specifies CASSYRLAGVTDTQYF.

The chain carries TRBV6-1 and TRBJ1-3; D unclear. Per the germline V gene, CDR1 is MNHNS and CDR2 is SASEGT. The CDR3 spans 16 residues. V was clipped by 2 bases and J by 1 base, with 12 bases between them. The DNA of the CDR3 is TGTGCCAGCAGTGAATTGGGTCCAGCGTCTGGAAACACCATATATTTT. It codes for CASSELGPASGNTIYF.

The chain employs TRBV5-4 and TRBJ2-1, with a tentative D call TRBD2 (7 bases). The V end lost 4 bases, the J end lost 2 bases, and 10 bases lay between the germline ends. The germline CDR1 and CDR2 sequences are SGHNT and YYREEE (reference sequence). The CDR3 runs 14 residues. The CDR3 is CASSGGGPYNEQFF. Here the CDR3 DNA reads TGTGCCAGCAGCGGGGGGGGGCCCTACAATGAGCAGTTCTTC.

The chain uses TRBV18 and TRBJ1-4, with unresolved D. There are 13 residues in the CDR3. The germline V gene encodes CDR1 KGHSH and CDR2 LQKENI. V lost 2 bases and J 13 bases, leaving 14 bases between the germline ends. CDR3 in DNA: TGTGCCAGCTCACCAGAACTCCACGTCCGACTGTTTTTT. It is translated as CASSPELHVRLFF.

This chain links TRBV6-6 with TRBJ1-3; 7 bases are a match to TRBD1. Trimming took 2 bases from V and 0 from J; bases not matched to a gene: 1. Germline assignment: CDR1 MNHNY and CDR2 SVGAGI (reference sequence). CDR3 size: 15 residues. CDR3: CASSYGTASGNTIYF. The CDR3 nucleotides are TGTGCCAGCAGTTACGGGACAGCCTCTGGAAACACCATATATTTT.

This clone has a handful of counts. The V and J genes are TRBV2 and TRBJ1-1; 8 bases line up with TRBD1. Trimming took 6 bases from V and 2 from J; bases not matched to a gene: 2. Germline assignment: CDR1 SNHLY and CDR2 FYNNEI. This CDR3 is built from 13 residues. This CDR3 reads CASSGQGNTEAFF. Written as DNA, the CDR3 is TGTGCCAGCAGCGGACAGGGTAACACTGAAGCTTTCTTT.

This clone was picked up one time. The chain joins TRBV20-1 to TRBJ2-3; 7 bases map to TRBD1. V was clipped by 3 bases and J by 0 bases; unmatched bases: 6. Germline V gene data show CDR1 as DFQATT and CDR2 as SNEGSKA (reference sequence). The CDR3 has 15 residues. This chain's CDR3 is CSASATGHSTDTQYF. The CDR3 coding sequence is TGCAGTGCTAGTGCGACAGGGCACAGCACAGATACGCAGTATTTT.

The chain is built from TRBV6-5 and TRBJ1-6; no firm D call. The CDR3 extends over 15 amino acids. The germline V gene encodes CDR1 MNHEY and CDR2 SVGAGI. V lost 0 bases to trimming and J lost 0 bases, with 3 bases between them. The CDR3 sequence: CASSYSSSYNSPLHF. Written as DNA, the CDR3 is TGTGCCAGCAGTTACTCGAGCTCCTATAATTCACCCCTCCACTTT.

This chain links TRBV14 with TRBJ2-1; 8 bases align to TRBD2. V shed 6 bases and J 3 bases; nucleotides not matched to a gene: 13. CDR1 is SGHDN and CDR2 is FVKESK in the germline V gene. The CDR3 consists of 17 residues. The CDR3 bases are TGTGCCAGCAGTCTACTAGGAGCGGGGGATTTCTACAATGAGCAGTTCTTC. Amino acids: CASSLLGAGDFYNEQFF.

This clone turned up a few times. V and J are TRBV3-1 (or the pseudogene TRBV3-2) and TRBJ2-2, with 10 bases identical to TRBD2. Germline V gene lookup returns CDR1 LGHDT and CDR2 YNNKEL (reference sequence). CDR3 length: 13 residues. V trimming: 6 bases; J trimming: 6 bases; junction bases outside the gene matches: 1. The CDR3 reads CASSLAGAGELFF. As DNA, the CDR3 is TGTGCCAGCAGTCTAGCGGGAGCCGGGGAGCTGTTTTTT.

V and J are TRBV4-1 and TRBJ1-5; TRBD1 is a possible D gene (6 bases). Germline assignment: CDR1 MGHRA and CDR2 YSYEKL. The V gene lost 3 bases and the J gene lost 2 bases, with 14 bases spanning the gap. The CDR3 spans 16 residues. CDR3 sequence (DNA): TGCGCCAGCAGCCAGGGACGGGGGGCTCGCAATCAGCCCCAGCATTTT. Its translation is CASSQGRGARNQPQHF.

The genes are TRBV6-5 and TRBJ1-1; tentatively, D is TRBD1 (5 bases). The CDR3 is 14 residues long. Per germline, CDR1 MNHEY and CDR2 SVGAGI. The ends were cut back, 4 bases at V and 4 bases at J, with 13 bases in the middle. The CDR3 sequence: CASSSTTGVTEAFF. For the CDR3, the DNA is TGTGCCAGCAGTTCCACAACAGGAGTCACTGAAGCTTTCTTT.

Comments on this clone: A far larger clone lies a single base away; this is likely a read error. This chain connects TRBV12-3 or TRBV12-4 to TRBJ2-1; 8 nucleotides align to TRBD1. CDR3 length: 13 residues. V shed 3 bases and J 6 bases; nucleotides not matched to a gene: 1. CDR3 coding DNA: TGTGCCAGCAGTTTCGACAGGGGCAATGAGCAGTTCTTC. Protein sequence: CASSFDRGNEQFF.

This clone has at least ten counts. The CDR3 sequence: CASSRSRTSAYNEQFF. As DNA, the CDR3 is TGTGCCAGCAGCCGATCGCGGACTAGCGCGTACAATGAGCAGTTCTTC. The chain combines TRBV6-6 with TRBJ2-1; TRBD2 agrees at 9 bases. Looked up from germline, CDR1 is MNHNY and CDR2 is SVGAGI (reference sequence). The CDR3 extends over 16 amino acids. V shed 6 bases and J 4 bases; nucleotides not matched to a gene: 10.

V gene TRBV24-1 combines with J gene TRBJ2-7, with TRBD2 matching 11 bases. J lost 4 bases, V lost 7 bases, and 5 bases had no gene match. The CDR3 spans 14 residues. The V gene's germline CDR1 is KGHDR and CDR2 SFDVKD. CDR3 sequence (DNA): TGTGCCACCAGCACTAGCGGGAGCTATTACGAGCAGTACTTC. This sequence encodes CATSTSGSYYEQYF.

The rearrangement links TRBV6-5 to TRBJ1-5, with a possible D match to TRBD1 (5 bases). Deletions cut 6 bases from V and 3 bases from J, with 9 bases between. Germline CDR1 is MNHEY and CDR2 is SVGAGI. This CDR3 is built from 13 residues. The CDR3 coding sequence is TGTGCCAGCAGCCGGGACTTCAATCAGCCCCAGCATTTT. Translating it yields CASSRDFNQPQHF.

The chain uses TRBV2 and TRBJ1-5; D possibly corresponds to TRBD1 (6 bases). The germline V gene encodes CDR1 SNHLY and CDR2 FYNNEI. V lost 1 base and J lost 4, with 11 bases in between. The CDR3 runs 15 residues. The CDR3 DNA sequence: TGTGCCAGCAGTGAAGTAACAGGGCGAAATCAGCCCCAGCATTTT. Translation gives CASSEVTGRNQPQHF.

This sequence joins TRBV6-2 or TRBV6-3 and TRBJ2-5; TRBD1 matches at 10 bases. V trimming: 2 bases; J trimming: 1 base; junction bases outside the gene matches: 13. The CDR3 consists of 19 residues. Germline-derived CDR1 and CDR2 are MNHEY and SVGEGT. The CDR3: CASSYRVPGTGVLQETQYF. Here the CDR3 DNA reads TGTGCCAGCAGTTACCGAGTCCCGGGGACAGGGGTTCTCCAAGAGACCCAGTACTTC.

This chain joins TRBV7-2 and TRBJ1-2; the D is unclear. Germline CDR1 and CDR2: SGHTA and FQGNSA. V lost 3 bases to trimming and J lost 7 bases, with 24 bases between them. The CDR3 spans 17 residues. CDR3 residues: CASSLFPAASTKSGYTF. For the CDR3, the DNA is TGTGCCAGCAGCTTGTTCCCGGCGGCGTCCACAAAAAGTGGCTACACCTTC. Full variable domain (outside the CDR3, taken from reference TRBV7-2 and TRBJ1-2): GAGVSQSPSNKVTEKGKDVELRCDPISGHTALYWYRQSLGQGLEFLIYFQGNSAPDKSGLPSDRFSAERTGGSVSTLTIQRTQQEDSAVYLCASSLFPAASTKSGYTFGSGTRLTVV.

The rearrangement uses TRBV5-1 and TRBJ1-2; 8 bases align to TRBD1. Germline CDR1 is SGHRS and CDR2 is YFSETQ. V lost 4 bases and J lost 6; bases outside the gene matches: 11. CDR3 length equals 15 residues. In DNA form, the CDR3 reads TGCGCCAGCAGCCCCCAACCGGGACAGGACCATGGCTACACCTTC. This translates into CASSPQPGQDHGYTF.

The V gene is TRBV2, the J gene TRBJ2-3; 7 bases fit TRBD2. This CDR3 spans 16 amino acids. The germline gives CDR1 SNHLY, CDR2 FYNNEI. Trimming at V came to 0 bases and at J to 2 bases, leaving 5 bases not matched to a gene. CDR3 sequence reads: CASSEASSGPTDTQYF. The CDR3 DNA sequence: TGTGCCAGCAGTGAAGCGTCTAGCGGACCCACAGATACGCAGTATTTT.

The CDR3 loop reads CASRASVGEQFF. In DNA, the CDR3 is TGTGCCAGCAGAGCTAGCGTCGGTGAGCAGTTCTTC. The V and J genes are TRBV9 and TRBJ2-1; weak D call: TRBD2 (6 bases). Germline V gene data show CDR1 as SGDLS and CDR2 as YYNGEE. CDR3 length: 12 residues. Between the trimmed V and J ends, which lost 5 bases and 9 bases, there was a span of 12 bases.

The V and J genes are TRBV6-1 and TRBJ2-3; possibly TRBD2 for D (6 bases). Germline lookup yields CDR1 MNHNS and CDR2 SASEGT. Trimming shortened V by 1 base and J by 2 bases, and 13 bases separated the two germline ends. CDR3 length equals 16 residues. As DNA, the CDR3 is TGTGCCAGCAGTGAAGTGGTACTAGCAGCCACAGATACGCAGTATTTT. This gives the protein CASSEVVLAATDTQYF.